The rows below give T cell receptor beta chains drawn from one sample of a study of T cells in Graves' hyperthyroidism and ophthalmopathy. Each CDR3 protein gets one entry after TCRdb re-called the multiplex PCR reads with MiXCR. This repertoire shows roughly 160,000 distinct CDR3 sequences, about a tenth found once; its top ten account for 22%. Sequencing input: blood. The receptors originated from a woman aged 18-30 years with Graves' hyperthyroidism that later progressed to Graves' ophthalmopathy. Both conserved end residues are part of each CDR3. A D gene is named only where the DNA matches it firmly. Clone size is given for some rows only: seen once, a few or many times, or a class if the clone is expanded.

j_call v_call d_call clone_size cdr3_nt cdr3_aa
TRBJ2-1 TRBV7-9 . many TGTGCCAGCAGCTTACGGGACACAAACAATGAGCAGTTCTTC CASSLRDTNNEQFF
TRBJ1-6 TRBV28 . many TGTGCCAGCAGCCTCAGCAGGATACGAGGGTCACCCCTCCACTTT CASSLSRIRGSPLHF
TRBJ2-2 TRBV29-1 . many TGCAGCGTTGAAAACTTACCCGGGGAGCTGTTTTTT CSVENLPGELFF
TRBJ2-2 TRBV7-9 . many TGTGCCAGCAGCTTTCGGGAGTCCGGGGAGCTGTTTTTT CASSFRESGELFF
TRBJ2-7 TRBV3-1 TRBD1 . TGTGCCAGCAGCCCGGACAGGGGGCGCTACGAGCAGTACTTC CASSPDRGRYEQYF
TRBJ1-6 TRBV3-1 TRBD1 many TGTGCCAGCAGCCAAGGACAGGGTTTTGGCTCACCCCTCCACTTT CASSQGQGFGSPLHF
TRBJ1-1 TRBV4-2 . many TGTGCCAGCAGCCAAGATTTGGGGGGCACTGAAGCTTTCTTT CASSQDLGGTEAFF
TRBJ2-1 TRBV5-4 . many TGTGCCAGCAGCGCCCCGGGGGACGAGCAGTTCTTC CASSAPGDEQFF
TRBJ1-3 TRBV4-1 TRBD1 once TGCGCCAGCAGCCAAGCCCCGACAGGGGCTGGAAACACCATACATTTT CASSQAPTGAGNTIHF
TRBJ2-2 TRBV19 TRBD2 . TGTGCCACCTCCCCTAGCGGGGGAGACACCGGGGAGCCGTTTTTT CATSPSGGDTGEPFF
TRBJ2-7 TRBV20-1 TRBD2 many TGCAGTGCTCTTGGACTAGCGGGAGCCCACGAGCAGTACTTC CSALGLAGAHEQYF